The present T cell receptor (beta chain) was sequenced within a study of shared clonotypes between healthy human individuals. Study-wide background: Aged between 18 and 49, the donors were a couple of women and three men. Regarding the study as a whole: Among non-shared clonotypes, generation probabilities were lower than among those shared by all four donors. Though the depth was large, rarefaction showed that sorted-subset sequencing was incomplete.

Germline CDR1 reads MNHEY; CDR2 reads SVGAGI. Deletions cut 2 bases from V and 3 bases from J, with 14 bases between. The CDR3 consists of 15 residues. The table came from immunoSEQ multiplex PCR; TCRdb's copy has only in-frame clones and leaves some out. The sample holds about 2.2 million clones, just over 90% seen once. The naive CD8 subset, CD45RO-negative cells positively selected for CCR7, excluded terminally differentiated effector memory CD45RA+ cells. As concerns this clone: Its antigen remains unidentified.

This receptor was obtained from a man in his late teens or twenties in good health. Some clones in this sample may be carry-over from other donors' samples. Sequences were obtained from naive CD8+ T cells from PBMCs. This chain joins TRBV6-5 and TRBJ2-7, with D possibly matching TRBD1 (7 bases). The CDR3 DNA reads TGTGCCAGCAGTTACCGGGGGACAGACTACTACGAGCAGTACTTC. Its protein product is CASSYRGTDYYEQYF.